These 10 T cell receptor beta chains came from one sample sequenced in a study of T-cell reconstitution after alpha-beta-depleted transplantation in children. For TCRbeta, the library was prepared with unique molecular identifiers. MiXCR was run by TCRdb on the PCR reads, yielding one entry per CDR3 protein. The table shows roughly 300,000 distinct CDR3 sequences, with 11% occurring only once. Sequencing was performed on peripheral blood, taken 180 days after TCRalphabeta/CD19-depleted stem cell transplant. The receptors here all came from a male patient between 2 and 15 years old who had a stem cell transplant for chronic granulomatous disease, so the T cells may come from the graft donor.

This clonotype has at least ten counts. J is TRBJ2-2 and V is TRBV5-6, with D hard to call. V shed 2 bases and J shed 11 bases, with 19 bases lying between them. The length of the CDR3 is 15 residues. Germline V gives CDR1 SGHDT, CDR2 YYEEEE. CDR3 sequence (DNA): TGTGCCAGCAGCTTAGGAGTGGAATTGCCTATAGAGCTGTTTTTT. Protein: CASSLGVELPIELFF.

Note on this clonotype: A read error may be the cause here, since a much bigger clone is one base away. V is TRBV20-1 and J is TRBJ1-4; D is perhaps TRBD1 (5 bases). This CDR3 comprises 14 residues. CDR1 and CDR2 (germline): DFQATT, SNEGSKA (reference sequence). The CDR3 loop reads CSAPGHSGLEKLLF. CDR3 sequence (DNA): TGCAGTGCCCCTGGACACTCGGGTTTGGAAAAACTGCTTTTT.

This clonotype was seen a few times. CDR3 loop: CASSLRGLPSSTDTQYF. CDR3 DNA sequence: TGTGCCAGCAGCCTAAGGGGACTCCCATCTAGCACAGATACGCAGTATTTT. The V gene is TRBV6-1, the J gene TRBJ2-3, with D tentatively TRBD2 (6 bases). V was clipped by 6 bases and J by 0 bases, with 19 bases between them. The CDR3 covers 17 residues. The germline V gene encodes CDR1 MNHNS and CDR2 SASEGT.

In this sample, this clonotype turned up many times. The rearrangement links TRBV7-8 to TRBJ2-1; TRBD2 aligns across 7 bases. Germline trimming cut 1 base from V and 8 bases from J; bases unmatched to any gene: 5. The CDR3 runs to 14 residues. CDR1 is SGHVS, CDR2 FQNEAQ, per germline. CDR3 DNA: TGTGCCAGCAGCTTAGAAGCGGGGCGGCATGAGCAGTTCTTC. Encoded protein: CASSLEAGRHEQFF. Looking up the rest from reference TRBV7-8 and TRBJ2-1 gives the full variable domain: GAGVSQSPRYKVAKRGQDVALRCDPISGHVSLFWYQQALGQGPEFLTYFQNEAQLDKSGLPSDRFFAERPEGSVSTLKIQRTQQEDSAVYLCASSLEAGRHEQFFGPGTRLTVL.

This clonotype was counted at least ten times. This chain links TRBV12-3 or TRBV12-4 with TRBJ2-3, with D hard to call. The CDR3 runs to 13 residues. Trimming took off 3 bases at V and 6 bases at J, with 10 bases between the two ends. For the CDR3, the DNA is TGTGCCAGCAGTTTGCAATGGTACGATACGCAGTATTTT. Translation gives CASSLQWYDTQYF.

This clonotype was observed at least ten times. The CDR3 here is CASRLGLAGEYEQYF. CDR3 DNA sequence: TGTGCCAGCAGACTCGGACTAGCGGGAGAATACGAGCAGTACTTC. The rearrangement uses TRBV7-9 and TRBJ2-7, with 13 bases aligning to TRBD2. V dropped 6 bases and J dropped 4; count of bases not matched to a gene: 6. The CDR3 runs 15 residues. CDR1 and CDR2 from the germline V gene are SEHNR and FQNEAQ (reference sequence).

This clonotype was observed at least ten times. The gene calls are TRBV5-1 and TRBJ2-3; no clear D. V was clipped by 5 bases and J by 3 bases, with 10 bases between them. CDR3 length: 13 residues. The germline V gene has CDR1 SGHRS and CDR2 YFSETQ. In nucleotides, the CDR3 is TGCGCCAGCAGTCGGGTGGGGACAGATACGCAGTATTTT. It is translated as CASSRVGTDTQYF.

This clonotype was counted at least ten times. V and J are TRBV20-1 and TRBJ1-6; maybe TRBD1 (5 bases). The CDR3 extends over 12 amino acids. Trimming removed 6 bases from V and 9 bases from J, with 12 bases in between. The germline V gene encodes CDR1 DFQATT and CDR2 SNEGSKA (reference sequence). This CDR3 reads CSAQGGVSPLHF. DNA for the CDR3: TGCAGTGCCCAGGGCGGGGTTTCACCCCTCCACTTT.

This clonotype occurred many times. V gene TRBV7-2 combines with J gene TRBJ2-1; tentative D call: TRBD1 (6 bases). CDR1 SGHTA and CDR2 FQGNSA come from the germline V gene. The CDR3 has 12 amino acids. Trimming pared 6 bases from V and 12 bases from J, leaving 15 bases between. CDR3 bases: TGTGCCAGCAGTTACACGACAGGAGGGCAGTTCTTC. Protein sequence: CASSYTTGGQFF.

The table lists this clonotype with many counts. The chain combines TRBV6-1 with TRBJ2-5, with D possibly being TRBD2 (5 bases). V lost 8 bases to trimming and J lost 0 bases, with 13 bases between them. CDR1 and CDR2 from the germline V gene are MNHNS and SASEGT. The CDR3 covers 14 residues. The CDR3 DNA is TGTGCCAGCCCCCCGGGGTTGCACCAAGAGACCCAGTACTTC. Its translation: CASPPGLHQETQYF.